The 10 T cell receptor beta chains reported below all come from one sample, sequenced in a study of blood T cells in healthy people across ages. For the second PCR, which ran for about 6 to 12 cycles, a sample-barcoded 5' primer and a J-beta primer mix were used. TCRdb processed the 5' RACE reads anew with MiXCR; each CDR3 protein has one entry. There are about 970,000 distinct CDR3 sequences in the sample; roughly half occur only once, and 20% to 25% lies in the top ten. The specimen was blood. All receptors derive from a woman aged 60 to 75 in good health.

Concerning this clonotype: A much more abundant neighbour one base away suggests this may be a read error. The rearrangement joins TRBV7-6 to TRBJ2-7; weak D call: TRBD2 (6 bases). Trimming left V 5 bases short and J 3 bases short, with 11 bases between. The V gene's germline CDR1 is SGHVS and CDR2 FNYEAQ. This CDR3 has 13 amino acids. The DNA of the CDR3 is TGTGCCAGCAGCGACGGGACTTACTACGAGCAGTACTTC. As protein: CASSDGTYYEQYF.

The chain combines TRBV7-9 with TRBJ1-1, with 7 bases aligning to TRBD1. Looked up from germline, CDR1 is SEHNR and CDR2 is FQNEAQ (reference sequence). V lost 1 base, J lost 1 base, and 3 bases stayed unmatched. This CDR3 spans 15 amino acids. CDR3 sequence (DNA): TGTGCCAGCAGCTTAGGGGACAGAGCGAACACTGAAGCTTTCTTT. This gives the protein CASSLGDRANTEAFF.

Details on this clonotype: A much larger clone differs by one base, so this may be a read error. The rearrangement uses TRBV12-3 or TRBV12-4 and TRBJ2-3; weak D call: TRBD2 (6 bases). The CDR3 contains 14 residues. Trimming took 6 bases from V and 5 from J, leaving 15 bases between them. The CDR3 spells CASRPSGGKDTQYF. In nucleotides, the CDR3 is TGTGCCAGCAGGCCCAGCGGCGGGAAAGATACGCAGTATTTT.

The V and J genes are TRBV7-2 and TRBJ1-5; D unclear. Germline-derived CDR1 and CDR2 are SGHTA and FQGNSA. V lost 5 bases to trimming and J lost 1 base, with 9 bases between them. This CDR3 region has 14 residues. CDR3 nucleotides: TGTGCCAGCAGCCCCAGTATAAGCAATCAGCCCCAGCATTTT. Its protein is CASSPSISNQPQHF. Full variable domain (missing parts from reference TRBV7-2 and TRBJ1-5): GAGVSQSPSNKVTEKGKDVELRCDPISGHTALYWYRQSLGQGLEFLIYFQGNSAPDKSGLPSDRFSAERTGGSVSTLTIQRTQQEDSAVYLCASSPSISNQPQHFGDGTRLSIL.

This clonotype appeared a single time. In DNA, the CDR3 is TGTGCCAGCAGCTTAGCATTTGGGATCAATGAGCAGTTCTTC. As protein: CASSLAFGINEQFF. This rearrangement joins TRBV11-3 to TRBJ2-1; no firm D call. CDR3 length equals 14 residues. Between the trimmed V and J ends, which lost 1 base and 6 bases, there was a span of 10 bases. From germline, CDR1 is SGHNT and CDR2 YENEEA.

This clonotype was seen a single time. The CDR3 bases are TGCGCCAGCAGCGCAAGAGCCAAAGAGACCCAGTACTTC. Amino acids: CASSARAKETQYF. The rearrangement joins TRBV4-1 to TRBJ2-5; D gene ambiguous. CDR3 size: 13 residues. Germline V gene data show CDR1 as MGHRA and CDR2 as YSYEKL. Trimming took 5 bases from V and 3 from J, leaving 10 bases between them.

In its sample, this clonotype was seen a few times. A much bigger clone sits one base away, suggesting this may be a read error. The V and J genes are TRBV12-3 or TRBV12-4 and TRBJ2-5; D remains unclear. This CDR3 is 15 amino acids long. The V and J ends lost 5 bases and 0 bases respectively, with 13 bases between them. This CDR3 reads CASSRRRYDQETQYF. CDR3 nucleotide sequence: TGTGCCAGCAGTCGCCGGAGATACGACCAAGAGACCCAGTACTTC.

In this sample, this clonotype turned up a few times. V is TRBV6-5 and J is TRBJ2-6; D gene uncertain. Germline CDR1 is MNHEY and CDR2 is SVGAGI. Trimming removed 7 bases from V and 0 bases from J, with 10 bases in between. The CDR3 totals 15 residues. DNA for the CDR3: TGTGCCAGCACAGACACCGGCTCTGGGGCCAACGTCCTGACTTTC. It is translated as CASTDTGSGANVLTF.

With regard to this clonotype: The junction departs from the called germline gene at one end, perhaps through a read error. This chain links TRBV30 with TRBJ2-5; TRBD2 aligns across 8 bases. CDR1 and CDR2 from the germline V gene are GTSNPN and SVGIG (reference sequence). The CDR3 contains 15 residues. The CDR3, as DNA: TGCTACTTTTGGACGGGAGGGCCTCAGGTGGTGACCCAGTACTTC. Translated: CYFWTGGPQVVTQYF.

This chain links TRBV21-1 with TRBJ1-2; the listed D gene, TRBD1, was not tested against the DNA. TRBV21-1 is reported as a pseudogene. The CDR3 has 14 residues. The CDR3 is CASSVRGQDYGYTF. Written as DNA, the CDR3 is TGTGCCAGCAGCGTAAGAGGACAGGACTATGGCTACACCTTC.